The clone carrying this T cell receptor (beta chain) was detected only a few times. The antigen is unknown. The record originates from a study of cytomegalovirus exposure and HLA in healthy donors. Findings and limits, study-wide: After further analysis at a later stage, 16,951 TCR beta sequences were associated with HLA alleles at 0.05 false discovery rate. The authors reported that TCR beta sequences could predict HLA-A and HLA-B alleles. These predictions were accurate for most subjects in the first cohort.

This CDR3 has 16 residues. V was pared by 3 bases and J by 2 bases, with 16 bases between. CDR1 and CDR2 (germline): MRHNA, SNTAGT. Amplification used 60 Vbeta primers and 13 Jbeta primers. Original data processing: Unique TCR beta chains numbered about 79 million in a later analysis, with roughly 10 million shared. The repertoire was sequenced with immunoSEQ multiplex PCR; TCRdb's copy has only in-frame clones and lacks some. The DNA gave D and trimming, while V, J and clone size come from that table. The profile shows 100,000 or so clones, about 69% of them singletons. The rearrangement joins TRBV6-4 to TRBJ1-2; D is perhaps TRBD1 (6 bases). The source of this sequence is a man aged 40-49 years in good health and CMV-seronegative. The sequencing input was PBMCs. The CDR3 region is CASSESGGSVNYGYTF. The DNA of the CDR3 is TGTGCCAGCAGTGAATCTGGGGGCAGCGTGAACTATGGCTACACCTTC.